This T cell receptor beta chain was documented in a study of human T cells and chemical hapten exposure. Study-level information: Small volume differences among pooled libraries mainly caused per-sample TCR yield variation. The study's findings and limits: The number of TCRs over 1 in 1000 frequency stayed unchanged after DPC. While controls formed fewer of them, expanded TCRs formed significantly more large CDR3 similarity clusters.

Germline V lookup: CDR1 SEHNR, CDR2 FQNEAQ (reference sequence). The CDR3 sequence is 15 residues long. With 7 bases removed from V and 5 bases from J, the gap between germline ends came to 20 bases. Time point meaning: patch test 1, 2 weeks after DPC sensitization. Treatment here: therapeutic diphenylcyclopropenone sensitization with weekly scalp DPC. Individual cDNA molecules in this library carried unique molecular identifiers. TCRdb recomputed calls from the RACE reads with MiXCR, one row per CDR3 protein. The sample includes more than 65,000 distinct CDR3 sequences, 6% to 9% of them seen just once. At least ten counts were recorded for this clonotype. What it recognizes is unknown.

The receptor's source is a woman under 40 with alopecia areata. Some clones in this sample may be carry-over from other donors' samples. This chain joins TRBV7-9 and TRBJ1-2; D not resolved. Sample: whole blood, taken in connection with sensitization to the hapten diphenylcyclopropenone (DPC). CDR3 DNA: TGTGCCAGCACCAGAACTGGGCAGCAAGGATATGGCTACACCTTC. Its protein product is CASTRTGQQGYGYTF.